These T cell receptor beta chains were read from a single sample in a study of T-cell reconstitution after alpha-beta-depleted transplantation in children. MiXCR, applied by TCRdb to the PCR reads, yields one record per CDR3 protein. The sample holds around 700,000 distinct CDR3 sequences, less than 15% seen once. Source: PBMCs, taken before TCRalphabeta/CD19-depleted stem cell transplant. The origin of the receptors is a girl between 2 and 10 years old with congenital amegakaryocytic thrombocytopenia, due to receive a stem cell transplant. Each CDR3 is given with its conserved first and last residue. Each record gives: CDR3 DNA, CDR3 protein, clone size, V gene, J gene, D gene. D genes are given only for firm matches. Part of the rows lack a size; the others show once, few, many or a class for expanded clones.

TGTGCCAGCAGCTTAGCGAGGGCCGCGAAGACCCAGTACTTC	CASSLARAAKTQYF	NA	TRBV7-9	TRBJ2-5	NA
TGCAGCGACAGAACACAGGACAGCACACTTGACTACGAGCAGTACTTC	CSDRTQDSTLDYEQYF	NA	TRBV29-1	TRBJ2-7	NA
TGTGCCAGCAGTTTACAGATGGGGGTTGAGCACATTCAGTACTTC	CASSLQMGVEHIQYF	many	TRBV12-3/TRBV12-4	TRBJ2-4	NA
TGCAGTGCTAGACTAGCGGGTGCCAAGAACACCGGGGAGCTGTTTTTT	CSARLAGAKNTGELFF	few	TRBV20-1	TRBJ2-2	TRBD2
TGTGCCAGCAGAGGAAACGAGCAGTACTTC	CASRGNEQYF	NA	TRBV25-1	TRBJ2-7	NA
TGCAGCGTTGCAGGGGGCACTAATGAAAAACTGTTTTTT	CSVAGGTNEKLFF	many	TRBV29-1	TRBJ1-4	TRBD1
TGTGCCAGCAGCCTCGGACTAGTCCTTTCCACAGATACGCAGTATTTT	CASSLGLVLSTDTQYF	few	TRBV7-8	TRBJ2-3	TRBD2
TGCGCCAGCTTGGACGGAAACACAGATACGCAGTATTTT	CASLDGNTDTQYF	many	TRBV5-1	TRBJ2-3	NA
TGCGCCAGCAGCTTTCGGGGTACTAACTATGGCTACACCTTC	CASSFRGTNYGYTF	NA	TRBV5-1	TRBJ1-2	NA
TGTGCCAGCAGCTACGCTCGGTGTGAGCAGTTCTTC	CASSYARCEQFF	many	TRBV7-8	TRBJ2-1	NA
TGTGCCAGCACCCAGACTAGCGGGCAGGAAGAGACCCAGTACTTC	CASTQTSGQEETQYF	many	TRBV12-3/TRBV12-4	TRBJ2-5	TRBD2
TGTGCCAGTAGTCCCCAGCTGCGGGGCGGGAATGAGCAGTTCTTC	CASSPQLRGGNEQFF	NA	TRBV19	TRBJ2-1	NA
TGTGCCACCCGAGGAGGGAGCTCCTACAATGAGCAGTTCTTC	CATRGGSSYNEQFF	many	TRBV12-3/TRBV12-4	TRBJ2-1	NA
TGCAGCGTTGAAGGGCAGAACACCGGGGAGCTGTTTTTT	CSVEGQNTGELFF	many	TRBV29-1	TRBJ2-2	NA
TGTGCCAGCAGCCAACGCAGGGGGCTTCTCTCCTACAATGAGCAGTTCTTC	CASSQRRGLLSYNEQFF	many	TRBV14	TRBJ2-1	TRBD1
TGTGCCAGCAGTTTAGGTCTAGCGGGTGGCTGGGGTGAGCAGTTCTTC	CASSLGLAGGWGEQFF	many	TRBV12-3/TRBV12-4	TRBJ2-1	TRBD2
TGTGCCAGCAGCCGTGGGAGTGGGACTGAAGCTTTCTTT	CASSRGSGTEAFF	few	TRBV7-9	TRBJ1-1	NA
TGCAGTGCTAGAGTTCCCCCTAGTGTGGTTATGCACTACAATGAGCAGTTCTTC	CSARVPPSVVMHYNEQFF	NA	TRBV20-1	TRBJ2-1	NA
TGTGCCAGCGTAAGACAGGGGGCGCCGGTCTACAATGAGCAGTTCTTC	CASVRQGAPVYNEQFF	NA	TRBV5-5	TRBJ2-1	TRBD1
TGTGCCAGCAGCCAAGTCAGGCGGGATGAGCAGTTCTTC	CASSQVRRDEQFF	NA	TRBV14	TRBJ2-1	NA
TGCGCCAGCAGCTTGGGAGGCGGCCACGGCTACACCTTC	CASSLGGGHGYTF	few	TRBV5-1	TRBJ1-2	NA
TGCGCCAGCAGCTCCGGACGGGGAGACTACGAGCAGTACTTC	CASSSGRGDYEQYF	few	TRBV5-1	TRBJ2-7	NA
TGCGCCAGCAGCCAAGTGGACTATAGAAAGTTGGCCAGGGACCACGAAGAGACCCAGTACTTC	CASSQVDYRKLARDHEETQYF	NA	TRBV4-1	TRBJ2-5	NA
TGTGCCACCAGCAGAGCCCGGGCCCCGAGCTCCTATAATTCACCCCTCCACTTT	CATSRARAPSSYNSPLHF	few	TRBV15	TRBJ1-6	NA
TGTGCCATCAGTGCGAAGCGGGAGCAGGGCCACGAGCAGTACTTC	CAISAKREQGHEQYF	NA	TRBV10-3	TRBJ2-7	TRBD2
TGTGCCGGGCACAGGGTCGGGGAGCAGTTCTTC	CAGHRVGEQFF	NA	TRBV2	TRBJ2-1	NA
TGCGCCAGCAGTGAAACAACCCTCTCCTACAATGAGCAGTTCTTC	CASSETTLSYNEQFF	NA	TRBV10-1	TRBJ2-1	NA
TGTGCCAGCAGAAGGGTGGATGAGCAGTTCTTC	CASRRVDEQFF	many	TRBV6-5	TRBJ2-1	NA
TGTGCCAGTAGTATCCCCGGGACAGCCAATGAGCAGTTCTTC	CASSIPGTANEQFF	NA	TRBV19	TRBJ2-1	TRBD1
TGTGCCACCAGCAGAGAACGGTACAATGAGCAGTTCTTC	CATSRERYNEQFF	many	TRBV15	TRBJ2-1	NA
TGCGCCAGCAGCTTTATCTCTGGGGGGGGAGGTGATGAGCAGTTCTTC	CASSFISGGGGDEQFF	few	TRBV5-1	TRBJ2-1	TRBD2
TGTGCCAGCGAGATATACAGCTATAGCAATCAGCCCCAGCATTTT	CASEIYSYSNQPQHF	many	TRBV6-1	TRBJ1-5	NA
TGTGCCAGCGGCATTGGGGGTGGGGGCCTTTATGGCTACACCTTC	CASGIGGGGLYGYTF	many	TRBV28	TRBJ1-2	NA
TGCAGTGCTAGTCTAGCGGGAACCTACGAGCAGTACTTC	CSASLAGTYEQYF	many	TRBV20-1	TRBJ2-7	TRBD2
TGCGCCAGCAGCGAACAGGGGGTGGGGACCTACGAGCAGTACTTC	CASSEQGVGTYEQYF	NA	TRBV5-1	TRBJ2-7	TRBD1
TGCAGTGCTAGAGATCGCCCAGCGGGTGTAATAGCCAAAAACATTCAGTACTTC	CSARDRPAGVIAKNIQYF	many	TRBV20-1	TRBJ2-4	NA
TGTGCCAGCAGTTTACGTCTAGCGGGGGGAAACTACGAGCAGTACTTC	CASSLRLAGGNYEQYF	NA	TRBV12-3/TRBV12-4	TRBJ2-7	TRBD2
TGTGCCTGGGCCACGACGGGGGGCAATCAGCCCCAGCATTTT	CAWATTGGNQPQHF	few	TRBV30	TRBJ1-5	NA
TGCGCCAGCAGCCTAATGCTCGATGAGCAGTTCTTC	CASSLMLDEQFF	many	TRBV5-1	TRBJ2-1	NA
TGCAGTGCACCGCTTATTACCTCCACAGATACGCAGTATTTT	CSAPLITSTDTQYF	many	TRBV20-1	TRBJ2-3	NA
TGCAGTGCCCTAAGGGGAAGCGGGAACGAGCAGTACTTC	CSALRGSGNEQYF	few	TRBV20-1	TRBJ2-7	TRBD2
TGTGCCAGCAGCTTCATGGTCGGGACAGGTTACAATGAGCAGTTCTTC	CASSFMVGTGYNEQFF	NA	TRBV11-1	TRBJ2-1	TRBD1
TGTGCCTGGGGGGTACATAACTATGGCTACACCTTC	CAWGVHNYGYTF	few	TRBV30	TRBJ1-2	NA
TGTGCCAGCGACACCCAAGAGACCCAGTACTTC	CASDTQETQYF	few	TRBV2	TRBJ2-5	NA
TGTGCCAGCAGTGCTTCCAGGGACAGGGCGTCATCTAATGAAAAACTGTTTTTT	CASSASRDRASSNEKLFF	few	TRBV6-1	TRBJ1-4	TRBD1
TGTGCCAGCAGTAGGACTAGCGCAAAGGACCACGAGCAGTACTTC	CASSRTSAKDHEQYF	many	TRBV6-1	TRBJ2-7	TRBD2
TGTGCCAGCAGCCAGACTTGGGGGACAGGCTACGAGCAGTACTTC	CASSQTWGTGYEQYF	NA	TRBV14	TRBJ2-7	TRBD1
TGTGCCAGCAGAGCTCCGGGCCGGAGCTCCTACGAGCAGTACTTC	CASRAPGRSSYEQYF	NA	TRBV6-1	TRBJ2-7	NA
TGTGCCAGCAGGCTATCGACAGGGATGAACACTGAAGCTTTCTTT	CASRLSTGMNTEAFF	many	TRBV27	TRBJ1-1	TRBD1
TGCGCCAGCAGCACCTCTGACCTAACGGTTGCCTACGAGCAGTACTTC	CASSTSDLTVAYEQYF	few	TRBV5-1	TRBJ2-7	NA
TGTGCCAGCAGCATCGGACTAGCGGGAGGGACCCAAGAGACCCAGTACTTC	CASSIGLAGGTQETQYF	NA	TRBV7-2	TRBJ2-5	TRBD2
TGTGCCAGCTCACCACCCGGTATAGGGGGTTACTACGAGCAGTACTTC	CASSPPGIGGYYEQYF	few	TRBV18	TRBJ2-7	NA
TGTGCCAGCAGCCCGCTACGCTCCGGTGGTACCCAGTACTTC	CASSPLRSGGTQYF	NA	TRBV7-8	TRBJ2-5	NA
TGCAGCGTTGAATTGAGAAGGACTAGCGGATACGAGCAGTACTTC	CSVELRRTSGYEQYF	many	TRBV29-1	TRBJ2-7	TRBD2
TGCGCCAGCAGCAGCAGCATGAGCTCCTACGAGCAGTACTTC	CASSSSMSSYEQYF	NA	TRBV5-1	TRBJ2-7	NA
TGTGCCAGCAGCTTAGAGGGCGGCCCTGCCCAATTCAGCTCCTATAATTCACCCCTCCACTTT	CASSLEGGPAQFSSYNSPLHF	few	TRBV7-6	TRBJ1-6	NA
TGTGCCAGTAGTATGCTAGCGGGGTCCTACGAGCAGTACTTC	CASSMLAGSYEQYF	NA	TRBV19	TRBJ2-7	TRBD2